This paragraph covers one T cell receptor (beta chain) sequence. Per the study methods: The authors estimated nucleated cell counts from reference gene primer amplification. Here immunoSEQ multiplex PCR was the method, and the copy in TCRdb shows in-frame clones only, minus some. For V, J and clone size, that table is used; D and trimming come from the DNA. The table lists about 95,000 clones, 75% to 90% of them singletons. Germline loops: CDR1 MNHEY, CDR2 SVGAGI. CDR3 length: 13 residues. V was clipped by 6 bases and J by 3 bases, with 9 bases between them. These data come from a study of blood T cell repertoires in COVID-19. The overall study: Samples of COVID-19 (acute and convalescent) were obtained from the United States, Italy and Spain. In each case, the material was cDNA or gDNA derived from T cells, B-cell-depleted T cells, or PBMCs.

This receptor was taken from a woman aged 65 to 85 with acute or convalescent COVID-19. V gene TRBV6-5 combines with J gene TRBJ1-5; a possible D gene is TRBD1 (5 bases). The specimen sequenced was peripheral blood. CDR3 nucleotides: TGTGCCAGCAGGGCAGGGAACAATCAGCCCCAGCATTTT. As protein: CASRAGNNQPQHF.